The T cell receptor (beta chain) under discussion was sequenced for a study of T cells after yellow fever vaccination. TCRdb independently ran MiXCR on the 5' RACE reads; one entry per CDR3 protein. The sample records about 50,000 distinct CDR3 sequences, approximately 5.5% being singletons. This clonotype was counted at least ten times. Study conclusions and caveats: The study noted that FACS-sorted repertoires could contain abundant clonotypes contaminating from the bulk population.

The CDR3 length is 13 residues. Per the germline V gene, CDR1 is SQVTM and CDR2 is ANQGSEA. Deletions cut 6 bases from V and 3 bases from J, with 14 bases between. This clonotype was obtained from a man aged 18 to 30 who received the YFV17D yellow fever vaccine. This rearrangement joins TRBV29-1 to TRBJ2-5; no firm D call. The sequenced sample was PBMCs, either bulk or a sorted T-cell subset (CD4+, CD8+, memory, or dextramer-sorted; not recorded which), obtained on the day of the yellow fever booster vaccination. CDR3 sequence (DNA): TGCAGCGTCATTAGACAAGGGAAAGAGACCCAGTACTTC. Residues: CSVIRQGKETQYF.